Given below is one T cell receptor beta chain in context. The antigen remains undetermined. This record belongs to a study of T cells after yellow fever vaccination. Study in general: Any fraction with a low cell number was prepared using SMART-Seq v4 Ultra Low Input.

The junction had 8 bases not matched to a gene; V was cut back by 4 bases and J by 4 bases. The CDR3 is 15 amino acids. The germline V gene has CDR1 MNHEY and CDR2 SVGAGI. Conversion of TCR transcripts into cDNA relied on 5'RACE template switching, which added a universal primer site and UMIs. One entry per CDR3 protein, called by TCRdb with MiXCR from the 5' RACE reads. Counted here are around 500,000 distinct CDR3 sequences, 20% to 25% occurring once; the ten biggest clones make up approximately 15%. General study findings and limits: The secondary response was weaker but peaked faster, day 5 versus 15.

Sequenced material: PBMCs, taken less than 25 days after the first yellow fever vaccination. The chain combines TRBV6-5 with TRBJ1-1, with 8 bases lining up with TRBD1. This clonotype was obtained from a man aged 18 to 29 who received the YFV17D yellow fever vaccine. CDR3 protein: CASSSSTGVVTEAFF. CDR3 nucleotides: TGTGCCAGCAGTTCCTCGACAGGGGTCGTCACTGAAGCTTTCTTT.